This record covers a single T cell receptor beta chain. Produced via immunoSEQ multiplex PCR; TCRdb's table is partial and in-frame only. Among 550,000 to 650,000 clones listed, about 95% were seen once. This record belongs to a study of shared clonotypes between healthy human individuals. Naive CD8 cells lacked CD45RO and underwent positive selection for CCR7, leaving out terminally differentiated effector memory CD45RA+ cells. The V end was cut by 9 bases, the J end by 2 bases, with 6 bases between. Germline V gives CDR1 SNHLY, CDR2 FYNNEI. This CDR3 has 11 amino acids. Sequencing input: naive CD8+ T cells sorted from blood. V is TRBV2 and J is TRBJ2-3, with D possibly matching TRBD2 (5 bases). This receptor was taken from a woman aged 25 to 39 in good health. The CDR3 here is CARDFTDTQYF. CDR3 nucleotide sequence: TGTGCCAGGGACTTCACAGATACGCAGTATTTT.